Each of the 20 T cell receptor beta chains below was sequenced from the same sample in a study of blood T cell repertoires in COVID-19. The assay was immunoSEQ multiplex PCR, and TCRdb's table has in-frame clones only and misses some. The table has 100,000 to 150,000 clones, 70% to 85% seen once. The sample comprised peripheral blood. The receptor source for this set is a woman between 70 and 85 years old with acute or convalescent COVID-19.

In its sample, this clone was seen once. The V call is TRBV7-2, the J call TRBJ1-2; D gene unclear. Trimming left V 8 bases short and J 5 bases short, with 12 bases between. The length of the CDR3 is 12 residues. The germline CDR1 and CDR2 sequences are SGHTA and FQGNSA. For the CDR3, the DNA is TGTGCCAGCTCTTACAGCCGATATGGCTACACCTTC. Translation gives CASSYSRYGYTF.

This clone appeared a single time. The chain carries TRBV30 and TRBJ1-6; 7 positions agree with TRBD1. CDR3 length: 13 residues. From germline, CDR1 is GTSNPN and CDR2 SVGIG (reference sequence). V lost 5 bases and J lost 9; bases outside the gene matches: 7. The CDR3 nucleotides read TGTGCCTGGTTGGGACAGTTGGGTTCACCCCTCCACTTT. This codes for CAWLGQLGSPLHF.

This chain connects TRBV6-2 or TRBV6-3 to TRBJ2-7; D remains unclear. V lost 2 bases and J 4 bases, leaving 9 bases between the germline ends. The CDR3 has 13 amino acids. CDR1 is MNHEY and CDR2 is SVGEGT in the germline V gene. The CDR3 bases are TGTGCCAGCAGTTACATGGCCCAGTACGAGCAGTACGTC. It codes for CASSYMAQYEQYV.

In nucleotides, the CDR3 is TGTGCCAGCAGTGAACGGGAGACAGTGTTTTTT. Protein product: CASSERETVFF. The rearrangement links TRBV25-1 to TRBJ1-4; maybe TRBD1 (5 bases). CDR1 is MGHDK, CDR2 SYGVNS, per germline. The germline V and J ends were trimmed by 2 bases and 15 bases, with 10 bases remaining between them. The CDR3 loop spans 11 amino acids.

This clone was counted a single time. V gene TRBV5-1 combines with J gene TRBJ1-6; maybe TRBD1 (6 bases). The CDR3 extends over 14 amino acids. In germline, CDR1 is SGHRS, CDR2 YFSETQ. V dropped 4 bases and J dropped 7 bases, with 12 bases sitting between them. CDR3 sequence reads: CASSPGEGNSPLHF. The CDR3 DNA follows: TGCGCCAGCAGCCCAGGGGAAGGGAATTCACCCCTCCACTTT.

This clone was counted a few times. The J gene is TRBJ1-1, the V gene TRBV6-5; D perhaps matches TRBD1 (5 bases). V was pared by 5 bases and J by 8 bases, with 15 bases between. Looked up from germline, CDR1 is MNHEY and CDR2 is SVGAGI. This CDR3 comprises 13 residues. The CDR3 DNA follows: TGTGCCAGCAGTCTCCAGGGCCCGGGCGAAGCTTTCTTT. Translating it yields CASSLQGPGEAFF.

This clone was detected once. The chain is built from TRBV5-8 and TRBJ1-2, with 7 nucleotides matching TRBD1. J was trimmed by 5 bases and V by 3 bases; bases with no gene match: 10. The CDR3 sequence is 15 residues long. Germline loops: CDR1 SGHTS, CDR2 YDEGEE. This chain's CDR3 is CASSSLEGGAYGYTF. The CDR3, as DNA: TGTGCCAGCAGCTCCCTTGAAGGGGGCGCGTATGGCTACACCTTC.

The CDR3: CASSFAGGQGNTIYF. For the CDR3, the DNA is TGTGCCAGCAGCTTCGCGGGGGGACAGGGAAACACCATATATTTT. This chain joins TRBV7-2 and TRBJ1-3; 7 positions match TRBD1. The germline gives CDR1 SGHTA, CDR2 FQGNSA. V shed 3 bases and J 4 bases; nucleotides not matched to a gene: 6. The CDR3 loop spans 15 amino acids.

This chain links TRBV5-6 with TRBJ2-5, with 10 bases lining up with TRBD1. Germline V lookup: CDR1 SGHDT, CDR2 YYEEEE. The J segment lost 2 bases and the V segment lost 0 bases, leaving 1 base of the junction unmatched. This CDR3 region has 15 residues. The CDR3 nucleotides are TGTGCCAGCAGCTTGGGACAGGGGGCACAAGAGACCCAGTACTTC. Protein: CASSLGQGAQETQYF.

The rearrangement uses TRBV2 and TRBJ2-7; TRBD1 might be the D (6 bases). Germline CDR1 SNHLY, CDR2 FYNNEI. V gave up 7 bases and J gave up 0 bases, with 13 bases separating them. The CDR3 is 14 residues long. CDR3 sequence (DNA): TGTGCCAGCACCGTGGACAGTTACTCCTACGAGCAGTACGTC. Encoded protein: CASTVDSYSYEQYV.

In its sample, this clone was seen a few times. The chain is built from TRBV27 and TRBJ2-3; 8 bases line up with TRBD2. The V gene's germline CDR1 is MNHEY and CDR2 SMNVEV (reference sequence). With V trimmed by 2 bases and J by 2 bases, 6 bases remained unmatched. This CDR3 has 16 amino acids. For the CDR3, the DNA is TGTGCCAGCAGTTTAACAGCGGGGGCGTCCACAGATACGCAGTATTTT. Its protein product is CASSLTAGASTDTQYF.

Turning to this clone: The junction departs from the called germline gene at one end, perhaps through a read error. The V gene is TRBV29-1, the J gene TRBJ2-5; D remains ambiguous. The germline V gene has CDR1 SQVTM and CDR2 ANQGSEA. This CDR3 contains 13 residues. CDR3 protein: CSVDSGRQGTQYF. CDR3 bases: TGCAGCGTTGACTCTGGCAGACAAGGGACCCAGTACTTC.

The rearrangement joins TRBV5-1 to TRBJ1-1, with 9 bases aligning to TRBD1. V was pared by 4 bases and J by 0 bases, with 4 bases of the junction left unmatched. This CDR3 contains 15 residues. Per the germline V gene, CDR1 is SGHRS and CDR2 is YFSETQ. Here the CDR3 reads CASSLGDRVNTEAFF. CDR3 sequence (DNA): TGCGCCAGCAGCCTAGGGGACAGGGTGAACACTGAAGCTTTCTTT. Combining the CDR3 with reference TRBV5-1 and TRBJ1-1 gives the whole variable domain KAGVTQTPRYLIKTRGQQVTLSCSPISGHRSVSWYQQTPGQGLQFLFEYFSETQRNKGNFPGRFSGRQFSNSRSEMNVSTLELGDSALYLCASSLGDRVNTEAFFGQGTRLTVV.

The gene calls are TRBV4-2 and TRBJ2-7, with D possibly being TRBD1 (6 bases). This CDR3 spans 16 amino acids. Trimming shortened V by 0 bases and J by 3 bases, and 15 bases separated the two germline ends. CDR1 is LGHNA, CDR2 YNFKEQ, per germline. Written as DNA, the CDR3 is TGTGCCAGCAGCCAAGATGCCCAGGGGCAGGGCTACGAGCAGTACTTC. Translated: CASSQDAQGQGYEQYF.

This clone was detected many times. This chain's CDR3 is CASSSGTIYEQYF. DNA of the CDR3: TGTGCCAGCAGCTCCGGGACAATCTACGAGCAGTACTTC. The chain employs TRBV6-2 or TRBV6-3 and TRBJ2-7, with D perhaps TRBD1 (6 bases). Germline V gene sequence: CDR1 MNHEY, CDR2 SVGEGT. The CDR3 covers 13 residues. V lost 6 bases and J 3 bases, leaving 12 bases between the germline ends.

This chain joins TRBV5-6 and TRBJ2-7, with D maybe TRBD2 (6 bases). V lost 4 bases to trimming and J lost 0 bases, with 11 bases between them. Germline V gives CDR1 SGHDT, CDR2 YYEEEE. This CDR3 is 14 amino acids long. This CDR3 is CASSPGTYSYEQYF. The CDR3 DNA sequence: TGTGCCAGCAGCCCGGGGACTTACTCCTACGAGCAGTACTTC.

The genes are TRBV12-3 or TRBV12-4 and TRBJ2-4, with D tentatively TRBD1 (6 bases). This CDR3 spans 13 amino acids. V was pared by 5 bases and J by 6 bases, with 11 bases between. The CDR3 protein is CASSPQGRNIQYF. Written as DNA, the CDR3 is TGTGCCAGCAGTCCCCAGGGGCGAAACATTCAGTACTTC.

The V gene is TRBV11-2, the J gene TRBJ2-1; 7 nucleotides match TRBD2. V lost 8 bases and J lost 0; bases outside the gene matches: 7. Germline-derived CDR1 and CDR2 are SGHAT and FQNNGV. This CDR3 has 15 amino acids. This chain's CDR3 is CASGRGGSSYNEQFF. In DNA form, the CDR3 reads TGTGCCAGCGGAAGGGGCGGGAGCTCCTACAATGAGCAGTTCTTC.

J is TRBJ1-2 and V is TRBV25-1; D not resolved. The length of the CDR3 is 14 residues. Germline CDR1 reads MGHDK; CDR2 reads SYGVNS. Trimming took off 2 bases at V and 4 bases at J, with 11 bases between the two ends. This chain's CDR3 is CASSEDGLTYGYTF. In DNA, the CDR3 is TGTGCCAGCAGTGAAGACGGACTCACCTATGGCTACACCTTC.

The chain has TRBV24-1 and TRBJ1-5, with 7 bases fitting TRBD1. Trimming took 7 bases from V and 3 from J; bases not matched to a gene: 2. Germline values: CDR1 KGHDR, CDR2 SFDVKD. The CDR3 loop spans 13 amino acids. The CDR3 sequence: CATRQGNNQPQHF. CDR3 nucleotides: TGTGCCACCAGACAGGGGAACAATCAGCCCCAGCATTTT.